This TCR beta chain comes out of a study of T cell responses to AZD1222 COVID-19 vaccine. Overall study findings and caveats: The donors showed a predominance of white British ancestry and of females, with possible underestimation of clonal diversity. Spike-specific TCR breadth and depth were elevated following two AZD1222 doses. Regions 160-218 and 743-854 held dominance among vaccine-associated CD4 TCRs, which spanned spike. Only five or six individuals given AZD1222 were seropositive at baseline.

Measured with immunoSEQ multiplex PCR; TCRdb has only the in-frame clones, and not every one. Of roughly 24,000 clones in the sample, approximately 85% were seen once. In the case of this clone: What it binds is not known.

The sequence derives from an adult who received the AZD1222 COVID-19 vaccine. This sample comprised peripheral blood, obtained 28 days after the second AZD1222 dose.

CDR3 sequence reads: CSVEEGGASHGYTF. CDR3 coding DNA: TGCAGCGTTGAAGAAGGGGGGGCGTCTCACGGCTACACCTTC. The rearrangement joins TRBV29-1 to TRBJ1-2; possibly TRBD1 for D (6 bases). The CDR3 totals 14 residues. Germline CDR1 reads SQVTM; CDR2 reads ANQGSEA. Trimming stripped 0 bases from V and 8 bases from J, with 16 bases between.